The 5 T cell receptor beta chains listed next were all sequenced from one sample in a study of OX40 agonist ivuxolimab in advanced cancers. TCRdb keeps only in-frame clones here, not all; method: immunoSEQ multiplex PCR. The sample has about 60,000 clones; approximately 89% are singletons. The sequenced sample was CD4+ or CD8+ T cells sorted from blood, obtained in a trial of the OX40 agonist ivuxolimab. These receptors were obtained from an adult with an advanced solid tumor such as melanoma, head and neck, liver or kidney cancer.

The chain employs TRBV7-2 and TRBJ2-7, with no clear D. Looked up from germline, CDR1 is SGHTA and CDR2 is FQGNSA. The CDR3 is 15 residues long. V lost 4 bases and J 2 bases, leaving 15 bases between the germline ends. The CDR3 DNA is TGTGCCAGCAGCTCCCACCTTGAGGCGACCTACGAGCAGTACTTC. Its translation is CASSSHLEATYEQYF.

The chain employs TRBV4-1 and TRBJ2-2; D gene ambiguous. The CDR3 extends over 13 amino acids. Germline V gene data show CDR1 as MGHRA and CDR2 as YSYEKL. The ends were cut back, 4 bases at V and 6 bases at J, with 9 bases in the middle. As DNA, the CDR3 is TGCGCCAGCAGCCCTTGGCCCGCCGGGGAGCTGTTTTTT. Its translation: CASSPWPAGELFF.

This clone was observed once. The CDR3 reads CASSALETQYF. CDR3 coding DNA: TGTGCCAGCAGCGCCTTGGAGACCCAGTACTTC. The chain combines TRBV5-8 with TRBJ2-5; D ambiguous. CDR1 SGHTS and CDR2 YDEGEE come from the germline V gene. V was clipped by 4 bases and J by 5 bases, with 6 bases between them. This CDR3 is 11 amino acids long.

The chain couples TRBV9 to TRBJ1-4; TRBD1 might be the D (6 bases). The CDR3 consists of 13 residues. The V end lost 1 base, the J end lost 6 bases, and 7 bases lay between the germline ends. Germline V gives CDR1 SGDLS, CDR2 YYNGEE. The CDR3, as DNA: TGTGCCAGCAGCGTAAGGGGGGATGAAAAACTGTTTTTT. Residues: CASSVRGDEKLFF.

This clone appeared a single time. V usage is TRBV15 and J usage is TRBJ2-1, with 10 nucleotides matching TRBD2. Germline V CDR1 and CDR2: LNHNV, YYDKDF (reference sequence). CDR3 length equals 16 residues. V lost 3 bases and J lost 5; bases outside the gene matches: 7. The CDR3 spells CATSSNWLAGDNEQFF. CDR3 in DNA: TGTGCCACCAGCAGCAATTGGCTAGCGGGGGACAATGAGCAGTTCTTC.